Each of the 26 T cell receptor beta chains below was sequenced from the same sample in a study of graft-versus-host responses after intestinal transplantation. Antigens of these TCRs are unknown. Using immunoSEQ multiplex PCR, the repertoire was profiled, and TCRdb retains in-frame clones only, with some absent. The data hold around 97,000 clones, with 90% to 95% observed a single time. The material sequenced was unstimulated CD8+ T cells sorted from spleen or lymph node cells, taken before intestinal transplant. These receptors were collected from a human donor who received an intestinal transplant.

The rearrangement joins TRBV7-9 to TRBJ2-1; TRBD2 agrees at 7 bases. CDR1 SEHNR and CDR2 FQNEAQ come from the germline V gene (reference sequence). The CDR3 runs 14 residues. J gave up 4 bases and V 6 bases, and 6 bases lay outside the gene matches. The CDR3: CASRGGSFYNEQFF. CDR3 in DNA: TGTGCCAGCAGGGGGGGGAGCTTTTACAATGAGCAGTTCTTC.

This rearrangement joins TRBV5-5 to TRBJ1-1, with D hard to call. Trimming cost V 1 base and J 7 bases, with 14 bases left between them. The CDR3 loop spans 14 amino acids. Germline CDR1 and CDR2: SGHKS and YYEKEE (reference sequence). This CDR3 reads CASSLTHWLDEAFF. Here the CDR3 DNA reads TGTGCCAGCAGCTTGACACACTGGTTGGATGAAGCTTTCTTT.

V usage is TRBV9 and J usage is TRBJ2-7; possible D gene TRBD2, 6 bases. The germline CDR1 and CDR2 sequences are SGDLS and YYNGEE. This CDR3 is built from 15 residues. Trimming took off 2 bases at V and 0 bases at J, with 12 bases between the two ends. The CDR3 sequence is CASSVGLTPSYEQYF. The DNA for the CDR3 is TGTGCCAGCAGCGTCGGACTAACACCCTCCTACGAGCAGTACTTC. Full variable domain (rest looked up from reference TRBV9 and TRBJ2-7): DSGVTQTPKHLITATGQRVTLRCSPRSGDLSVYWYQQSLDQGLQFLIQYYNGEERAKGNILERFSAQQFPDLHSELNLSSLELGDSALYFCASSVGLTPSYEQYFGPGTRLTVT.

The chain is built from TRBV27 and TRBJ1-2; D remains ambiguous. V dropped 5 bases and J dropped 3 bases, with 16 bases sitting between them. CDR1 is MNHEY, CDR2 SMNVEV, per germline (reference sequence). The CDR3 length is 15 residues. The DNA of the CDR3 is TGTGCCAGCAGTCCATCCGCAGGTACCCACTATGGCTACACCTTC. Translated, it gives CASSPSAGTHYGYTF.

Written as DNA, the CDR3 is TGTGCCAGCAGTTACGGGACTACCAGCTACGAGCAGTACTTC. This encodes CASSYGTTSYEQYF. This chain links TRBV7-8 with TRBJ2-7; 7 bases map to TRBD2. This CDR3 comprises 14 residues. Germline V gene lookup returns CDR1 SGHVS and CDR2 FQNEAQ. With 6 bases clipped from V and 3 bases from J, the junction kept 8 bases outside the gene matches.

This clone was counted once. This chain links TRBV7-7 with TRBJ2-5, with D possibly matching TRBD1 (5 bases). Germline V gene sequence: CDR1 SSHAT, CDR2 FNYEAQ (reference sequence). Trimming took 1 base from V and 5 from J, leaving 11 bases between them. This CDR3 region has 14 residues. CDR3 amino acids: CASSLGAGWETQYF. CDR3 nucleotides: TGTGCCAGCAGCTTAGGCGCAGGGTGGGAGACCCAGTACTTC.

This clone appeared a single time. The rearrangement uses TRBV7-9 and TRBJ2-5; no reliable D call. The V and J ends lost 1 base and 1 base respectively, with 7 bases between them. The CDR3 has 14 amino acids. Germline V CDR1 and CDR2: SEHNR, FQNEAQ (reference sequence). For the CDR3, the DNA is TGTGCCAGCAGCTTAGTCCAAACCCAAGAGACCCAGTACTTC. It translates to CASSLVQTQETQYF.

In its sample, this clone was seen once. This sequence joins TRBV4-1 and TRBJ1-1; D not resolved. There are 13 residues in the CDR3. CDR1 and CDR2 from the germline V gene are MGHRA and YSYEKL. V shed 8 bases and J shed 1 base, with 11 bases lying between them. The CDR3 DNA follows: TGCGCCAGCGCCCTCGCGGAGAACACTGAAGCTTTCTTT. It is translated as CASALAENTEAFF.

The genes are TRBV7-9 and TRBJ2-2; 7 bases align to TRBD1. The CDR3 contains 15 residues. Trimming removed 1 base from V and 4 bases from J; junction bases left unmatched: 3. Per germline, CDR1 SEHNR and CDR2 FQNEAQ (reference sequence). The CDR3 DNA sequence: TGTGCCAGCAGCTTAGTGGCAGGGGGCACCGGGGAGCTGTTTTTT. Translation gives CASSLVAGGTGELFF.

In DNA, the CDR3 is TGTGCCAGCAGCCCGAGTAGCGGGGTATCATATAGCACAGATACGCAGTATTTT. Amino acids: CASSPSSGVSYSTDTQYF. The chain carries TRBV7-9 and TRBJ2-3, with 8 bases aligning to TRBD2. CDR1 and CDR2 from the germline V gene are SEHNR and FQNEAQ (reference sequence). Trimming cost V 5 bases and J 0 bases; bases outside gene matches: 13. This CDR3 spans 18 amino acids.

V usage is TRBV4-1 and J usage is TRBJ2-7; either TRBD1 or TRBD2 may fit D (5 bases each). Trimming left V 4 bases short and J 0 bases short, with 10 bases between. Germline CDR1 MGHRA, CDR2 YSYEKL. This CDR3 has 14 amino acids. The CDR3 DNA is TGCGCCAGCAGCCCCCGGGACCCCTCCTACGAGCAGTACTTC. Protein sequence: CASSPRDPSYEQYF.

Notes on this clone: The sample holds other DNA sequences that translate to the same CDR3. CDR3 region: CASSLVTSGGSTDTQYF. CDR3 sequence (DNA): TGTGCCAGCAGCTTGGTAACTAGCGGGGGGAGCACAGATACGCAGTATTTT. The J gene is TRBJ2-3, the V gene TRBV7-6; 12 nucleotides agree with TRBD2. The CDR3 sequence is 17 residues long. Germline CDR1 SGHVS, CDR2 FNYEAQ. Trimming took 3 bases from V and 0 from J; bases not matched to a gene: 4. Filled out from reference TRBV7-6 and TRBJ2-3, the complete variable domain reads GAGVSQSPRYKVTKRGQDVALRCDPISGHVSLYWYRQALGQGPEFLTYFNYEAQQDKSGLPNDRFSAERPEGSISTLTIQRTEQRDSAMYRCASSLVTSGGSTDTQYFGPGTRLTVL.

CDR3 loop: CASRLAGPPPGYSNQPQHF. The CDR3 DNA sequence: TGTGCAAGTCGCTTAGCCGGGCCCCCGCCAGGGTATAGCAATCAGCCCCAGCATTTT. This chain joins TRBV12-2 and TRBJ1-5; the table assigns TRBD1, which was not confirmed against the DNA. TRBV12-2 is a recognized pseudogene. This CDR3 comprises 19 residues.

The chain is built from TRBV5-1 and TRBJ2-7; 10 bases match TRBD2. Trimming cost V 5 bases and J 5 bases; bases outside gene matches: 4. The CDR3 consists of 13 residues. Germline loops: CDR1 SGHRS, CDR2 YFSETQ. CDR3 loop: CASRSGGDDEQYF. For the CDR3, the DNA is TGCGCCAGCAGGAGCGGGGGGGACGACGAGCAGTACTTC.

The CDR3 nucleotides read TGTGCCAGCAGCTTGAGGCAGCATGAGGAAAAACTGTTTTTT. This codes for CASSLRQHEEKLFF. This chain links TRBV5-6 with TRBJ1-4; D is ambiguous. The V and J ends lost 1 base and 8 bases respectively, with 12 bases between them. The CDR3 runs to 14 residues. CDR1 SGHDT and CDR2 YYEEEE come from the germline V gene.

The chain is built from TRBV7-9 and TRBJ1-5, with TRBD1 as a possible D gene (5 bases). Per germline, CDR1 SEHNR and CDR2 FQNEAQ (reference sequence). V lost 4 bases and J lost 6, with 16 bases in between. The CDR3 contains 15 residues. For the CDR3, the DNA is TGTGCCAGCAGCTCGACCTCCTCAGGGAGTCAGCCCCAGCATTTT. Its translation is CASSSTSSGSQPQHF.

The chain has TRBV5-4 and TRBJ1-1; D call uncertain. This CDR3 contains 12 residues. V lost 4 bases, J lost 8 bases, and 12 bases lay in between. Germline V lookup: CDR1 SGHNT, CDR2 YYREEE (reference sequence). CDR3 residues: CASSPSGIEAFF. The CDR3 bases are TGTGCCAGCAGCCCATCCGGGATAGAAGCTTTCTTT.

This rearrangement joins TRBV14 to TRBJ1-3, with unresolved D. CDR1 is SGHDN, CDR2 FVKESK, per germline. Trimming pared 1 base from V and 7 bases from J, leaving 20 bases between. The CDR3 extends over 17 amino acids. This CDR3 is CASSQGWQSPLGNTIYF. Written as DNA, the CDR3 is TGTGCCAGCAGCCAAGGCTGGCAGTCACCACTCGGGAACACCATATATTTT.

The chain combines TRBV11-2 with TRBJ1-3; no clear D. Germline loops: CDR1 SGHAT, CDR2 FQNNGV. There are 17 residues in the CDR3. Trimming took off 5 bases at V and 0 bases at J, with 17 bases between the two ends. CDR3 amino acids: CASSPSPQSFSGNTIYF. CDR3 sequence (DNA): TGTGCCAGCAGCCCTTCCCCGCAGAGCTTCTCTGGAAACACCATATATTTT.

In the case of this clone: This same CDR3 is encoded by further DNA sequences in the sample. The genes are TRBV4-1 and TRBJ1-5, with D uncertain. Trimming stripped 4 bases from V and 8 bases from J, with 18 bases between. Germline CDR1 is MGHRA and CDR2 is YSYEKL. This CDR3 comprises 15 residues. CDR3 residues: CASSRIHFLGEPQHF. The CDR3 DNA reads TGCGCCAGCAGCCGGATACACTTTTTAGGTGAGCCCCAGCATTTT.

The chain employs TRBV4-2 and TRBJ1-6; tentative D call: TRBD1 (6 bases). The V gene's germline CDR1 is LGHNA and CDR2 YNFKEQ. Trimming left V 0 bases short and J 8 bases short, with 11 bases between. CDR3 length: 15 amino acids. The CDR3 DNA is TGTGCCAGCAGCCAAGACACAGGGAGAGATTCACCCCTCCACTTT. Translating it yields CASSQDTGRDSPLHF.

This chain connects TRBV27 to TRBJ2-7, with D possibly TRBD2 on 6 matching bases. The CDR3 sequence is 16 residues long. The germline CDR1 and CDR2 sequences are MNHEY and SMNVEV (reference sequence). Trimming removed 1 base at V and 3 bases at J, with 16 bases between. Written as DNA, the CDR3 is TGTGCCAGCAGTTTATTAACGCGGGGAAAAAACTACGAGCAGTACTTC. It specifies CASSLLTRGKNYEQYF.

The CDR3 is CASIRQGASDEQFF. The CDR3 DNA follows: TGTGCCAGCATACGACAGGGGGCGTCGGATGAGCAGTTCTTC. This chain links TRBV6-1 with TRBJ2-1; TRBD1 aligns across 10 bases. J lost 8 bases, V lost 7 bases, and 8 bases had no gene match. The CDR3 is made up of 14 amino acids. Germline V gives CDR1 MNHNS, CDR2 SASEGT.

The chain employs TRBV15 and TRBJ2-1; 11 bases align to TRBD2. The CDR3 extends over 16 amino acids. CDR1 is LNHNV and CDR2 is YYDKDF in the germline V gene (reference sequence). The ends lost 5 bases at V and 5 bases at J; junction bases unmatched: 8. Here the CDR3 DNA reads TGTGCCACCAGCCCGACTAGCGGGGCTATAAACAATGAGCAGTTCTTC. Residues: CATSPTSGAINNEQFF.

The CDR3 here is CASNPDRGGTEAFF. Written as DNA, the CDR3 is TGTGCCAGCAATCCCGACAGGGGAGGTACTGAAGCTTTCTTT. The J gene is TRBJ1-1, the V gene TRBV7-8; TRBD1 matches at 8 bases. Germline values: CDR1 SGHVS, CDR2 FQNEAQ. The V segment lost 7 bases and the J segment 5 bases; nucleotides outside the gene matches: 9. This CDR3 spans 14 amino acids.

DNA for the CDR3: TGTGCCAGCAGTTACACGGGATACACTGAAGCTTTCTTT. Its translation: CASSYTGYTEAFF. The chain employs TRBV6-5 and TRBJ1-1; D unresolved. CDR1 is MNHEY and CDR2 is SVGAGI in the germline V gene. The CDR3 is 13 amino acids. Trimming shortened V by 2 bases and J by 3 bases, and 7 bases separated the two germline ends.